The next 29 T cell receptor beta chains were all read from a single sample in a study of human T cells and chemical hapten exposure. TCRdb itself ran the RACE reads through MiXCR, one entry per CDR3 protein. The sample has under 130,000 distinct CDR3 sequences; 9.5% to 11% are singletons. The time point here: patch test 1, 2 weeks after DPC sensitization. Regarding treatment: therapeutic diphenylcyclopropenone sensitization with weekly scalp DPC. Here the sequenced sample was whole blood, taken in connection with sensitization to the hapten diphenylcyclopropenone (DPC). The receptor set was obtained from a woman in her thirties or forties with alopecia areata. Some clones in this sample may be carry-over from other donors' samples.

This clonotype was seen ten or more times. The gene calls are TRBV14 and TRBJ2-7, with 16 bases identical to TRBD2. CDR3 length: 18 residues. Losses at the gene ends were 2 bases for V and 1 base for J; bases not matched to a gene: 5. CDR1 is SGHDN and CDR2 is FVKESK in the germline V gene. The CDR3 DNA sequence: TGTGCCAGCAGCCAAACACCGGGACTAGCGGGAGGGTCCTACGAGCAGTACTTC. It encodes CASSQTPGLAGGSYEQYF. Drawing the rest from reference TRBV14 and TRBJ2-7, the complete variable domain is EAGVTQFPSHSVIEKGQTVTLRCDPISGHDNLYWYRRVMGKEIKFLLHFVKESKQDESGMPNNRFLAERTGGTYSTLKVQPAELEDSGVYFCASSQTPGLAGGSYEQYFGPGTRLTVT.

This clonotype was detected many times. The chain couples TRBV7-9 to TRBJ2-1; D may be TRBD2 (6 bases). CDR1 is SEHNR, CDR2 FQNEAQ, per germline (reference sequence). Trimming took off 5 bases at V and 15 bases at J, with 14 bases between the two ends. CDR3 length: 11 amino acids. CDR3: CASSQARGAFF. Here the CDR3 DNA reads TGTGCCAGCAGCCAGGCGCGGGGTGCGTTCTTC.

This clonotype was detected many times. This rearrangement joins TRBV6-5 to TRBJ1-2; D may be TRBD1 (6 bases). Germline CDR1 reads MNHEY; CDR2 reads SVGAGI. The V gene lost 1 base and the J gene lost 8 bases, with 20 bases spanning the gap. The length of the CDR3 is 16 residues. CDR3 loop: CASSYYWAGEVNGYTF. As DNA, the CDR3 is TGTGCCAGCAGTTACTATTGGGCAGGGGAGGTCAACGGCTACACCTTC.

The gene calls are TRBV27 and TRBJ1-2; D is unresolved. The CDR3 runs to 13 residues. Germline V gene sequence: CDR1 MNHEY, CDR2 SMNVEV (reference sequence). Deletions cut 5 bases from V and 0 bases from J, with 7 bases between. This CDR3 reads CASSITANYGYTF. The CDR3 nucleotides are TGTGCCAGCAGTATCACAGCTAACTATGGCTACACCTTC.

This clonotype has only a few counts. The genes are TRBV2 and TRBJ2-5; perhaps TRBD2 as D (6 bases). Germline CDR1 SNHLY, CDR2 FYNNEI. The CDR3 is 13 amino acids. V lost 7 bases and J 1 base, leaving 10 bases between the germline ends. The DNA for the CDR3 is TGTGCCAGCAACCGGGAGACCCAAGAGACCCAGTACTTC. Translating gives CASNRETQETQYF.

This clonotype appeared a few times. The rearrangement links TRBV6-2 or TRBV6-3 to TRBJ2-1, with TRBD2 matching over 10 bases. Trimming at V came to 3 bases and at J to 9 bases, leaving 8 bases not matched to a gene. From germline, CDR1 is MNHEY and CDR2 SVGEGT. The CDR3 length is 15 residues. CDR3 in amino acids: CASSYGLAGVGEQFF. CDR3 DNA sequence: TGTGCCAGCAGTTATGGGCTAGCGGGAGTTGGTGAGCAGTTCTTC.

The V gene is TRBV6-5, the J gene TRBJ2-7, with D possibly TRBD1 on 6 matching bases. Germline lookup yields CDR1 MNHEY and CDR2 SVGAGI. V lost 5 bases to trimming and J lost 5 bases, with 16 bases between them. The CDR3 is 14 amino acids. Written as DNA, the CDR3 is TGTGCCAGCAGTGGAACAGGGCCACGGAACGAGCAGTACTTC. It codes for CASSGTGPRNEQYF.

J is TRBJ2-1 and V is TRBV6-2 or TRBV6-3, with TRBD2 matching 9 bases. The CDR3 contains 16 residues. The trim removed 4 bases at V and 5 bases at J, leaving 9 bases unmatched. The germline gives CDR1 MNHEY, CDR2 SVGEGT. CDR3 nucleotides: TGTGCCAGCAGTTTCTCGCTAGCGGGAAGGGACAATGAGCAGTTCTTC. Encoded protein: CASSFSLAGRDNEQFF.

This clonotype was detected only a few times. The J gene is TRBJ2-2, the V gene TRBV28; D is undetermined. Germline V CDR1 and CDR2: MDHEN, SYDVKM. The CDR3 sequence is 15 residues long. V dropped 1 base and J dropped 2 bases, with 8 bases sitting between them. CDR3 sequence reads: CASSLSGHNTGELFF. DNA of the CDR3: TGTGCCAGCAGTTTATCTGGGCATAACACCGGGGAGCTGTTTTTT. Variable domain in full (rest from reference TRBV28 and TRBJ2-2): DVKVTQSSRYLVKRTGEKVFLECVQDMDHENMFWYRQDPGLGLRLIYFSYDVKMKEKGDIPEGYSVSREKKERFSLILESASTNQTSMYLCASSLSGHNTGELFFGEGSRLTVL.

The chain links TRBV5-5 to TRBJ1-6, with 9 bases identical to TRBD1. With 7 bases clipped from V and 7 bases from J, the junction kept 6 bases outside the gene matches. This CDR3 is 14 amino acids long. Germline CDR1 and CDR2: SGHKS and YYEKEE (reference sequence). In DNA, the CDR3 is TGTGCCAGCGGAGGCGACAGGGGGAATTCACCCCTCCACTTT. It encodes CASGGDRGNSPLHF.

This clonotype was detected only a few times. The chain combines TRBV7-9 with TRBJ2-1, with a tentative D call TRBD1 (8 bases). CDR3 length: 17 residues. Trimming cost V 4 bases and J 8 bases, with 24 bases left between them. Germline lookup yields CDR1 SEHNR and CDR2 FQNEAQ (reference sequence). This chain's CDR3 is CASSYSPGQGGHDEQFF. In DNA, the CDR3 is TGTGCCAGCAGCTATTCCCCTGGACAGGGAGGGCACGATGAGCAGTTCTTC.

This clonotype was detected many times. V and J are TRBV4-3 and TRBJ1-2; the D gene is possibly TRBD1 (5 bases). Trimming shortened V by 0 bases and J by 6 bases, and 17 bases separated the two germline ends. CDR3 length: 16 residues. Germline-derived CDR1 and CDR2 are LGHNA and YSLEER. Here the CDR3 reads CASSQDRARELDGYTF. CDR3 coding DNA: TGCGCCAGCAGCCAAGACAGAGCCAGGGAGTTGGATGGCTACACCTTC.

This clonotype has a handful of counts. This chain connects TRBV30 to TRBJ1-3; tentative D call: TRBD1 (5 bases). Trimming removed 3 bases at V and 8 bases at J, with 14 bases between. Germline values: CDR1 GTSNPN, CDR2 SVGIG (reference sequence). This CDR3 spans 13 amino acids. This CDR3 reads CAWRTLSGYTIYF. Written as DNA, the CDR3 is TGTGCCTGGAGGACGCTCTCAGGGTACACCATATATTTT.

This clonotype was seen more than once but under ten times. The chain employs TRBV12-3 or TRBV12-4 and TRBJ1-1; no definite D call. This CDR3 is 14 amino acids long. Trimming cost V 3 bases and J 8 bases, with 16 bases left between them. For the CDR3, the DNA is TGTGCCAGCAGTTTCCCCCAGTCCAGGTTCGAAGCTTTCTTT. It specifies CASSFPQSRFEAFF.

This clonotype was recorded many times. The chain recombines TRBV20-1 with TRBJ1-5; unclear D gene. Germline-derived CDR1 and CDR2 are DFQATT and SNEGSKA (reference sequence). This CDR3 contains 14 residues. Deletions cut 0 bases from V and 2 bases from J, with 8 bases between. DNA for the CDR3: TGCAGTGCTAGAGATCGGGCGGGCAATCAGCCCCAGCATTTT. It encodes CSARDRAGNQPQHF.

In its sample, this clonotype was seen once. V is TRBV6-5 and J is TRBJ2-7; the D gene is possibly TRBD2 (7 bases). V was pared by 4 bases and J by 12 bases, with 19 bases between. CDR3 length: 13 amino acids. Germline lookup yields CDR1 MNHEY and CDR2 SVGAGI. In DNA form, the CDR3 reads TGTGCCAGCAGTTCTCGGGGGGCCATACTAGCGTACTTC. This gives the protein CASSSRGAILAYF.

The rearrangement joins TRBV29-1 to TRBJ2-3; TRBD2 agrees at 12 bases. The germline V gene has CDR1 SQVTM and CDR2 ANQGSEA. This CDR3 has 15 residues. The V segment lost 5 bases and the J segment 4 bases; nucleotides outside the gene matches: 7. DNA for the CDR3: TGCAGCGTTCGTTGGACTAGCGGGAAGTCAGATACGCAGTATTTT. It encodes CSVRWTSGKSDTQYF.

This clonotype has just a few counts. V is TRBV2 and J is TRBJ2-2, with 10 positions matching TRBD2. CDR1 SNHLY and CDR2 FYNNEI come from the germline V gene. J lost 3 bases, V lost 5 bases, and 3 bases had no gene match. CDR3 length equals 15 residues. Here the CDR3 reads CASSLSGGYTGELFF. CDR3 in DNA: TGTGCCAGCAGTCTTAGCGGGGGGTACACCGGGGAGCTGTTTTTT.

The chain links TRBV18 to TRBJ2-7, with a tentative D call TRBD2 (6 bases). The CDR3 has 14 residues. Trimming cost V 3 bases and J 7 bases, with 16 bases left between them. CDR1 is KGHSH and CDR2 is LQKENI in the germline V gene. The DNA for the CDR3 is TGTGCCAGCTCACCTGGAGGGCAGGCTAGAGAGCAGTACTTC. It codes for CASSPGGQAREQYF.

This chain joins TRBV30 and TRBJ2-1; possibly TRBD2 for D (5 bases). Germline-derived CDR1 and CDR2 are GTSNPN and SVGIG (reference sequence). V was cut by 0 bases and J by 9 bases, with 12 bases left in between. The CDR3 runs 13 residues. CDR3 sequence: CAWSVLGVGEQFF. The DNA of the CDR3 is TGTGCCTGGAGTGTATTGGGAGTTGGTGAGCAGTTCTTC.

V and J are TRBV9 and TRBJ2-1; D is uncertain. CDR3 length equals 12 residues. The V and J ends lost 0 bases and 7 bases respectively, with 5 bases between them. The germline gives CDR1 SGDLS, CDR2 YYNGEE. The CDR3 DNA reads TGTGCCAGCAGCGTAGATTGGAATGAGCAGTTCTTC. Translating gives CASSVDWNEQFF. The full variable domain, its missing parts supplied by reference TRBV9 and TRBJ2-1, is DSGVTQTPKHLITATGQRVTLRCSPRSGDLSVYWYQQSLDQGLQFLIQYYNGEERAKGNILERFSAQQFPDLHSELNLSSLELGDSALYFCASSVDWNEQFFGPGTRLTVL.

This chain uses TRBV30 with TRBJ2-2; 9 bases align to TRBD2. Trimming at V came to 7 bases and at J to 5 bases, leaving 2 bases not matched to a gene. CDR3 size: 12 residues. CDR1 is GTSNPN, CDR2 SVGIG, per germline (reference sequence). The CDR3 here is CASRGGTGELFF. In DNA form, the CDR3 reads TGTGCCTCGCGGGGGGGAACCGGGGAGCTGTTTTTT.

V and J are TRBV29-1 and TRBJ1-6, with a possible D match to TRBD1 (6 bases). The germline V gene has CDR1 SQVTM and CDR2 ANQGSEA. Trimming cost V 6 bases and J 0 bases, with 15 bases left between them. The CDR3 is 16 amino acids. CDR3 in DNA: TGCAGCGTCCTACAGGGATCCAGCTCCTATAATTCACCCCTCCACTTT. Translated: CSVLQGSSSYNSPLHF.

This clonotype has ten or more counts. The chain is built from TRBV27 and TRBJ1-2; perhaps TRBD1 as D (6 bases). The CDR3 runs to 14 residues. The germline CDR1 and CDR2 sequences are MNHEY and SMNVEV (reference sequence). Trimming took 3 bases from V and 8 from J, leaving 16 bases between them. The CDR3 loop is CASSFNQGMGGYTF. In DNA form, the CDR3 reads TGTGCCAGCAGTTTTAACCAGGGGATGGGCGGCTACACCTTC.

This clonotype has a count of ten or more. V and J are TRBV11-2 and TRBJ1-1; tentatively, D is TRBD1 (5 bases). Trimming pared 5 bases from V and 6 bases from J, leaving 22 bases between. The CDR3 length is 16 residues. Germline CDR1 reads SGHAT; CDR2 reads FQNNGV. CDR3 nucleotides: TGTGCCAGCAGCGCCTCAGCCGGGACCCGGGGCGCTGAAGCTTTCTTT. Translating it yields CASSASAGTRGAEAFF.

This clonotype was picked up many times. V and J are TRBV29-1 and TRBJ1-2; the D is unclear. The germline gives CDR1 SQVTM, CDR2 ANQGSEA. There are 12 residues in the CDR3. V was clipped by 4 bases and J by 4 bases, with 10 bases between them. CDR3 sequence: CSVAPAAYGYTF. The CDR3, as DNA: TGCAGCGTTGCCCCCGCGGCCTATGGCTACACCTTC.

This clonotype was detected a few times. This chain joins TRBV7-2 and TRBJ2-5, with TRBD2 identical over 8 bases. Germline lookup yields CDR1 SGHTA and CDR2 FQGNSA. The length of the CDR3 is 15 residues. Germline trimming cut 3 bases from V and 8 bases from J; bases unmatched to any gene: 11. In DNA form, the CDR3 reads TGTGCCAGCAGCTTGAAGCCTAGCGGGTCTGCCACCCAGTACTTC. Residues: CASSLKPSGSATQYF. Full variable domain (outside the CDR3, taken from reference TRBV7-2 and TRBJ2-5): GAGVSQSPSNKVTEKGKDVELRCDPISGHTALYWYRQSLGQGLEFLIYFQGNSAPDKSGLPSDRFSAERTGGSVSTLTIQRTQQEDSAVYLCASSLKPSGSATQYFGPGTRLLVL.

The chain uses TRBV25-1 and TRBJ2-2, with TRBD1 matching over 8 bases. The J segment lost 6 bases and the V segment lost 3 bases, leaving 9 bases of the junction unmatched. CDR1 MGHDK and CDR2 SYGVNS come from the germline V gene. The CDR3 runs to 16 residues. The chain's CDR3 is CASSDRAGGGAGELFF. CDR3 in DNA: TGTGCCAGCAGTGATCGGGCAGGGGGCGGCGCCGGGGAGCTGTTTTTT. The full variable domain, its missing parts supplied by reference TRBV25-1 and TRBJ2-2, is EADIYQTPRYLVIGTGKKITLECSQTMGHDKMYWYQQDPGMELHLIHYSYGVNSTEKGDLSSESTVSRIRTEHFPLTLESARPSHTSQYLCASSDRAGGGAGELFFGEGSRLTVL.

This clonotype was seen at least ten times. The CDR3 nucleotides are TGTGCCAGCAGCCCTAGGACACGGGGTCAACAGGACTCTTTGAACACTGAAGCTTTCTTT. It yields the protein CASSPRTRGQQDSLNTEAFF. The V call is TRBV11-2, the J call TRBJ1-1; possibly TRBD1 for D (5 bases). The length of the CDR3 is 20 residues. The germline CDR1 and CDR2 sequences are SGHAT and FQNNGV. Trimming removed 5 bases at V and 0 bases at J, with 28 bases between.